This T cell receptor beta chain was recovered during a study of blood T cells in healthy people across ages. Trimming removed 4 bases from V and 1 base from J, with 14 bases in between. CDR1 and CDR2 (germline): SGHRS, YFSETQ. The CDR3 covers 15 residues. Findings and limits, study-wide: Naive and antigen-experienced cells were not separated, limiting conclusive comparison.

Worth noting for this clonotype: Its antigen is as yet unknown.

Together with a sample-barcoded 5' primer, a J-beta primer mix was included in a second PCR lasting about 7 to 11 cycles. TCRdb independently ran MiXCR on the 5' RACE reads; one entry per CDR3 protein. The sample includes hundreds of thousands of distinct CDR3 sequences, nearly 60% seen only once; the top ten take about 20%. This receptor was identified in a man in his thirties or forties in good health. The sequencing input was blood. The V and J genes are TRBV5-1 and TRBJ1-2, with D perhaps matching TRBD1 (5 bases). The CDR3 here is CASSAEGRRNYGYTF. The CDR3 DNA sequence: TGCGCCAGCAGCGCCGAGGGGAGGCGTAACTATGGCTACACCTTC. The full variable domain, with the rest looked up from reference TRBV5-1 and TRBJ1-2, is KAGVTQTPRYLIKTRGQQVTLSCSPISGHRSVSWYQQTPGQGLQFLFEYFSETQRNKGNFPGRFSGRQFSNSRSEMNVSTLELGDSALYLCASSAEGRRNYGYTFGSGTRLTVV.